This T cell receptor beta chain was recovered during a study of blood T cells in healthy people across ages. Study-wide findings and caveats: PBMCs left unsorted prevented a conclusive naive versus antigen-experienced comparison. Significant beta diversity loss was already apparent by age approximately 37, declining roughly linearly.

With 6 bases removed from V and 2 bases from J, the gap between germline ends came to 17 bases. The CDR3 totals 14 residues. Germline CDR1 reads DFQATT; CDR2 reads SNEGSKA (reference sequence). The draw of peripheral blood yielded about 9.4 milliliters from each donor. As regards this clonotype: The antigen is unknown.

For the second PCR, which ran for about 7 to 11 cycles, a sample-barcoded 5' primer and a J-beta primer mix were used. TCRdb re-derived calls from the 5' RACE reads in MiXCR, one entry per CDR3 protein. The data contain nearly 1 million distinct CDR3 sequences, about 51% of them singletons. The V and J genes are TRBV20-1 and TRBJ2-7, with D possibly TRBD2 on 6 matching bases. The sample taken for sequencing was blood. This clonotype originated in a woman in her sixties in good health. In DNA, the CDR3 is TGCAGTGCCCGCCCCCTAGCGCCCACCTACGAGCAGTACTTC. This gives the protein CSARPLAPTYEQYF.